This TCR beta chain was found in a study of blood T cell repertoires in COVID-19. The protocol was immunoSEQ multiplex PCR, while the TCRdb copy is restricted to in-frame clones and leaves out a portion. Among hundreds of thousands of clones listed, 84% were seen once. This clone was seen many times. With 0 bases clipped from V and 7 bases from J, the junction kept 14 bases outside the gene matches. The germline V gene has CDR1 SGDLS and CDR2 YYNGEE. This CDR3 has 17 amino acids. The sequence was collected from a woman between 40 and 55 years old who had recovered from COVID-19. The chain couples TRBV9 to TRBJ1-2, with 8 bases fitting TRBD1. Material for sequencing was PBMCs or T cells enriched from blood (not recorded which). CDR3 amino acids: CASSVDVGGGTGRGYTF. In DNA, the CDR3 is TGTGCCAGCAGCGTAGATGTAGGGGGCGGGACAGGACGTGGCTACACCTTC.